This is a list of T cell receptor beta chains from one sample in a study of T-cell reconstitution after alpha-beta-depleted transplantation in children. TCRdb reprocessed the PCR reads via MiXCR and lists one record per CDR3 protein. Of 500,000 to 600,000 distinct CDR3 sequences listed, around 18% were seen once; the top ten hold around 3.3%. Sequenced here: PBMCs from the stem cell graft donor, sampled from the stem cell graft. The receptors were gathered from a human donor who donated a stem cell graft to a child with acute lymphoblastic leukemia. Each CDR3 is given with its conserved first and last residue. A D gene is named only where the DNA matches it firmly. The size entry is marked missing in some rows and otherwise reads once, few, many or a size class.

d_gene: NA
v_gene: TRBV5-1
j_gene: TRBJ2-1
abundance: NA
CDR3nt: TGCGCCAGCAGCTTGTCTAGTCCGTCCTACAATGAGCAGTTCTTC
CDR3aa: CASSLSSPSYNEQFF

d_gene: NA
v_gene: TRBV29-1
j_gene: TRBJ2-1
abundance: few
CDR3nt: TGCAGCGTTGAGCTAGGGCTGGGGGGCTCCTACAATGAGCAGTTCTTC
CDR3aa: CSVELGLGGSYNEQFF

d_gene: TRBD1
v_gene: TRBV5-1
j_gene: TRBJ2-7
abundance: few
CDR3nt: TGCGCCAGCAGCCTTCTCACTTCCGGACAGGGGACGATGTACGAGCAGTACTTC
CDR3aa: CASSLLTSGQGTMYEQYF

d_gene: TRBD1
v_gene: TRBV7-2
j_gene: TRBJ2-5
abundance: NA
CDR3nt: TGTGCCAGCAGCTTAGGGAGAGGGGGCGAAGAGACCCAGTACTTC
CDR3aa: CASSLGRGGEETQYF

d_gene: NA
v_gene: TRBV12-3/TRBV12-4
j_gene: TRBJ1-3
abundance: NA
CDR3nt: TGTGCCAGCAGTAACACAGGGTCTTCAGGAAACACCATATATTTT
CDR3aa: CASSNTGSSGNTIYF

d_gene: NA
v_gene: TRBV4-2
j_gene: TRBJ2-5
abundance: few
CDR3nt: TGTGCCAGCAGCCAAGAGAGGGGGGTAGGCACAGAGACCCAGTACTTC
CDR3aa: CASSQERGVGTETQYF

d_gene: NA
v_gene: TRBV27
j_gene: TRBJ2-1
abundance: few
CDR3nt: TGTGCCAGCAGTTTAGGGCTAGCCGGGTCCCATGAGCAGTTCTTC
CDR3aa: CASSLGLAGSHEQFF

d_gene: TRBD1
v_gene: TRBV6-1
j_gene: TRBJ2-2
abundance: few
CDR3nt: TGTGCCAGCAGCCCCGGGACAGGGAGCACCGGGGAGCTGTTTTTT
CDR3aa: CASSPGTGSTGELFF

d_gene: TRBD1
v_gene: TRBV12-3/TRBV12-4
j_gene: TRBJ1-1
abundance: NA
CDR3nt: TGTGCCAGCAGTTTAGACGTCCAGGGGGCGAATGAAGCTTTCTTT
CDR3aa: CASSLDVQGANEAFF

d_gene: TRBD2
v_gene: TRBV10-2
j_gene: TRBJ2-1
abundance: few
CDR3nt: TGCGCCAGCAGTACACCGGGACTAGCCTTCTACAATGAGCAGTTCTTC
CDR3aa: CASSTPGLAFYNEQFF

d_gene: TRBD1
v_gene: TRBV7-9
j_gene: TRBJ1-1
abundance: NA
CDR3nt: TGTGCCAGCAGCTCCCCCGTGGGGACAGAGAACACTGAAGCTTTCTTT
CDR3aa: CASSSPVGTENTEAFF